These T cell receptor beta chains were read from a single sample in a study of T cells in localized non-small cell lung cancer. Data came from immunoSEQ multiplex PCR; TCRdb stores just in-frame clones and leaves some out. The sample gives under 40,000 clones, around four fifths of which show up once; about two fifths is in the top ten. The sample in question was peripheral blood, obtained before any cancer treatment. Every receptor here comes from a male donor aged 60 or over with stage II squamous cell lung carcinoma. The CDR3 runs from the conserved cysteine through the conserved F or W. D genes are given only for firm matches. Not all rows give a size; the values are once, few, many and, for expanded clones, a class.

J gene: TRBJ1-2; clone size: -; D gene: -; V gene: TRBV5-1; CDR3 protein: CASSGQPVFQGYTF
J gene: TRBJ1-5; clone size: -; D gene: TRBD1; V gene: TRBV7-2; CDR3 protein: CASSLSGTALNQPQHF
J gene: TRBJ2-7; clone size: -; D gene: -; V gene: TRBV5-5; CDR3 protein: CASSPGQLLYEQYF
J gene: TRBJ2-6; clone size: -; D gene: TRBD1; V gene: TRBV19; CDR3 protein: CASSVPRQGSGANVLTF
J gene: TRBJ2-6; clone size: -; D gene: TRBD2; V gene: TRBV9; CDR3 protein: CASSAGLAGGVSGANVLTF
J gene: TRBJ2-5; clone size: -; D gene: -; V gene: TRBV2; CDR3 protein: CASRERLVQETQYF
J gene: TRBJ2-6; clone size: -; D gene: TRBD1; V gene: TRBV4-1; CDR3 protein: CASSQDRGEGAGANVLTF
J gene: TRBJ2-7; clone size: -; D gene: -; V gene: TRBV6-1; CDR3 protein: CASSPREDRGEQYF
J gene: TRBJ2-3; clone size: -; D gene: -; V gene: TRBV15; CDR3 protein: CATSRVSGSDTQYF
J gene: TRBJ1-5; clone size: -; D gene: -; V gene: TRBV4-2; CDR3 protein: CASSQDVSNQPQHF
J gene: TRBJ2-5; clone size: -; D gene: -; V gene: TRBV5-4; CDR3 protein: CASSQGIGGETQYF
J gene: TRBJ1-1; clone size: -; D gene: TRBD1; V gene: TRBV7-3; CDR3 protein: CASSRSGQGNTEAFF
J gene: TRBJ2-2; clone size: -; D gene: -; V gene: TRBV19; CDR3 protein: CASSIDLQAGELFF
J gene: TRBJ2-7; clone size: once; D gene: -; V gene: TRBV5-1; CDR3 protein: CASRLTTGAVEQYF
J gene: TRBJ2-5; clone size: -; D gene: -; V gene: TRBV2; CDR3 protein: CASRDPETQYF
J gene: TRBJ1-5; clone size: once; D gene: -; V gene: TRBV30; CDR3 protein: CAWSPGTNQPQHF